What follows are 27 T cell receptor beta chains derived from one specimen sequenced in a study of blood T cell repertoires in COVID-19. Using immunoSEQ multiplex PCR, the repertoire was profiled, and TCRdb retains in-frame clones only, with some absent. The sample includes 190,000 or so clones, approximately 89% of them seen just once. The sequencing input was peripheral blood. The receptors were gathered from a woman aged 30 to 39 with acute or convalescent COVID-19.

The chain uses TRBV7-5 and TRBJ2-1; the table assigns TRBD2, which was not confirmed against the DNA. TRBV7-5 is a known pseudogene. This CDR3 has 11 residues. The CDR3 DNA reads as TGTGCCAGAAGCTCTTCCAATGAGCAGTTCTTC. Its translation is CARSSSNEQFF.

The CDR3 is CASSFRQGQETQYF. DNA for the CDR3: TGTGCCAGCAGCTTTCGACAGGGCCAAGAGACCCAGTACTTC. The gene calls are TRBV14 and TRBJ2-5; 7 bases match TRBD1. Per the germline V gene, CDR1 is SGHDN and CDR2 is FVKESK. The CDR3 consists of 14 residues. The junction had 4 bases not matched to a gene; V was cut back by 5 bases and J by 1 base.

The V and J genes are TRBV3-1 (or the pseudogene TRBV3-2) and TRBJ1-4; possibly TRBD1 for D (5 bases). The CDR3 is 13 amino acids. V was pared by 3 bases and J by 8 bases, with 10 bases between. Germline V gene data show CDR1 as LGHDT and CDR2 as YNNKEL (reference sequence). The CDR3 sequence is CASSHRDSEKLFF. The CDR3 nucleotides read TGTGCCAGCAGCCACAGGGATAGCGAAAAACTGTTTTTT.

The V gene is TRBV4-2, the J gene TRBJ2-7, with 10 bases that match TRBD2. J lost 7 bases, V lost 4 bases, and 13 bases had no gene match. This CDR3 contains 16 residues. Germline V gives CDR1 LGHNA, CDR2 YNFKEQ. For the CDR3, the DNA is TGTGCCAGCAGCCCTCTAGCGGGAGACTCTCTCGGGGAGCAGTACTTC. It codes for CASSPLAGDSLGEQYF.

V usage is TRBV7-9 and J usage is TRBJ2-1; no clear D gene. The CDR3 totals 13 residues. Germline CDR1 and CDR2: SEHNR and FQNEAQ (reference sequence). V was pared by 1 base and J by 10 bases, with 11 bases between. CDR3 region: CASSLELPPEQFF. Written as DNA, the CDR3 is TGTGCCAGCAGCTTAGAGCTCCCCCCGGAGCAGTTCTTC.

The chain combines TRBV7-9 with TRBJ1-3, with no clear D. The CDR3 spans 15 residues. V was clipped by 6 bases and J by 0 bases, with 12 bases between them. Germline V gene lookup returns CDR1 SEHNR and CDR2 FQNEAQ (reference sequence). This CDR3 reads CASSRLTGSGNTIYF. DNA for the CDR3: TGTGCCAGCAGTCGTCTGACGGGCTCTGGAAACACCATATATTTT.

The V call is TRBV9, the J call TRBJ2-5, with 11 bases aligning to TRBD2. V trimming: 3 bases; J trimming: 4 bases; junction bases outside the gene matches: 5. Germline values: CDR1 SGDLS, CDR2 YYNGEE. This CDR3 comprises 15 residues. The CDR3 DNA sequence: TGTGCCAGCAGCGCACTAGCGGGAGTTGGAGAGACCCAGTACTTC. Translating gives CASSALAGVGETQYF. The full variable domain, completed using reference TRBV9 and TRBJ2-5, is DSGVTQTPKHLITATGQRVTLRCSPRSGDLSVYWYQQSLDQGLQFLIQYYNGEERAKGNILERFSAQQFPDLHSELNLSSLELGDSALYFCASSALAGVGETQYFGPGTRLLVL.

This CDR3 is CATSIAGGSTDTQYF. DNA for the CDR3: TGTGCCACCAGCATAGCGGGAGGGTCCACAGATACGCAGTATTTT. This chain uses TRBV15 with TRBJ2-3; 11 positions match TRBD2. The CDR3 runs to 15 residues. V gave up 4 bases and J gave up 2 bases; unmatched junction bases: 2. CDR1 and CDR2 (germline): LNHNV, YYDKDF (reference sequence). Variable domain in full (rest from reference TRBV15 and TRBJ2-3): DAMVIQNPRYQVTQFGKPVTLSCSQTLNHNVMYWYQQKSSQAPKLLFHYYDKDFNNEADTPDNFQSRRPNTSFCFLDIRSPGLGDTAMYLCATSIAGGSTDTQYFGPGTRLTVL.

The chain combines TRBV5-8 with TRBJ2-1; TRBD2 matches 8 bases. This CDR3 is 16 amino acids long. Germline V gene data show CDR1 as SGHTS and CDR2 as YDEGEE. Unmatched junction bases numbered 8, after V lost 0 bases and J lost 6 bases. Here the CDR3 DNA reads TGTGCCAGCAGCTTGGCTATAGCGGGGCCAAGCAATGAGCAGTTCTTC. Its translation is CASSLAIAGPSNEQFF.

CDR3: CASSHAVTGKRNQPQHF. The CDR3 coding sequence is TGTGCCAGCAGCCACGCGGTCACAGGGAAACGCAATCAGCCCCAGCATTTT. The V gene is TRBV3-1 (or the pseudogene TRBV3-2), the J gene TRBJ1-5; perhaps TRBD1 as D (6 bases). The germline V gene encodes CDR1 LGHDT and CDR2 YNNKEL (reference sequence). V dropped 3 bases and J dropped 2 bases, with 17 bases sitting between them. The CDR3 extends over 17 amino acids.

The chain links TRBV11-2 to TRBJ2-7, with D perhaps TRBD2 (6 bases). The length of the CDR3 is 13 residues. The germline gives CDR1 SGHAT, CDR2 FQNNGV. The V end was cut by 4 bases, the J end by 3 bases, with 10 bases between. DNA for the CDR3: TGTGCCAGCAGCTCAGGGACTTTCTACGAGCAGTACTTC. It specifies CASSSGTFYEQYF.

The chain uses TRBV9 and TRBJ1-2; 7 nucleotides align to TRBD1. In germline, CDR1 is SGDLS, CDR2 YYNGEE. Trimming took 10 bases from V and 13 from J; bases not matched to a gene: 19. The CDR3 has 13 amino acids. The CDR3 bases are TGTGCCGGGACCCTTCCGGGACAGTGGAAAGGCACCTTC. Residues: CAGTLPGQWKGTF. Variable domain in full (rest from reference TRBV9 and TRBJ1-2): DSGVTQTPKHLITATGQRVTLRCSPRSGDLSVYWYQQSLDQGLQFLIQYYNGEERAKGNILERFSAQQFPDLHSELNLSSLELGDSALYFCAGTLPGQWKGTFGSGTRLTVV.

This chain joins TRBV30 and TRBJ1-1; TRBD1 is a possible D gene (6 bases). V was cut by 4 bases and J by 7 bases, with 16 bases left in between. CDR3 size: 13 residues. Germline V gene lookup returns CDR1 GTSNPN and CDR2 SVGIG (reference sequence). The CDR3 spells CAWTLTGAFEAFF. The CDR3 region has the DNA TGTGCCTGGACCCTGACAGGCGCCTTTGAAGCTTTCTTT.

The chain combines TRBV5-1 with TRBJ2-2, with 8 bases matching TRBD1. V trimming: 5 bases; J trimming: 4 bases; junction bases outside the gene matches: 7. CDR1 is SGHRS, CDR2 YFSETQ, per germline. There are 15 residues in the CDR3. The DNA of the CDR3 is TGCGCCAGCAGTTCGGACAGGGTAGTCACCGGGGAGCTGTTTTTT. Translating gives CASSSDRVVTGELFF.

The V call is TRBV9, the J call TRBJ2-5, with TRBD1 as a possible D gene (5 bases). CDR1 and CDR2 (germline): SGDLS, YYNGEE. Between the trimmed V and J ends, which lost 1 base and 5 bases, there was a span of 12 bases. The CDR3 spans 14 residues. For the CDR3, the DNA is TGTGCCAGCAGCGTACAGCCGAAGGGGGAGACCCAGTACTTC. Its translation: CASSVQPKGETQYF.

V gene TRBV6-5 combines with J gene TRBJ1-1, with D tentatively TRBD1 (5 bases). From germline, CDR1 is MNHEY and CDR2 SVGAGI. The CDR3 sequence is 11 residues long. Trimming took 6 bases from V and 11 from J, leaving 13 bases between them. The DNA for the CDR3 is TGTGCCAGCAGCTACCAGGGTATCGCTTTCTTT. Its translation: CASSYQGIAFF.

The chain is built from TRBV25-1 and TRBJ2-5, with D perhaps matching TRBD1 (6 bases). Germline CDR1 is MGHDK and CDR2 is SYGVNS. V was cut by 4 bases and J by 6 bases, with 18 bases left in between. The CDR3 covers 15 residues. The CDR3 DNA reads TGTGCCAGCAGTGGTCCACACAGGGCATGGAAGACCCAGTACTTC. This sequence encodes CASSGPHRAWKTQYF. Together with reference TRBV25-1 and TRBJ2-5, the CDR3 gives the full variable domain: EADIYQTPRYLVIGTGKKITLECSQTMGHDKMYWYQQDPGMELHLIHYSYGVNSTEKGDLSSESTVSRIRTEHFPLTLESARPSHTSQYLCASSGPHRAWKTQYFGPGTRLLVL.

The chain uses TRBV4-1 and TRBJ2-7; 11 bases are a match to TRBD1. The germline V gene encodes CDR1 MGHRA and CDR2 YSYEKL. The CDR3 consists of 15 residues. The V and J ends lost 4 bases and 0 bases, in that order; junction bases with no gene match: 2. The CDR3 is CASSPGTGGSYEQYF. The CDR3 nucleotides read TGCGCCAGCAGCCCCGGGACAGGGGGCTCCTACGAGCAGTACTTC.

V and J are TRBV5-1 and TRBJ2-1; possible D gene TRBD2, 6 bases. CDR3 length: 16 residues. V was clipped by 0 bases and J by 6 bases, with 16 bases between them. CDR1 and CDR2 from the germline V gene are SGHRS and YFSETQ. This CDR3 is CASSLAWWEASNEQFF. The CDR3 DNA reads TGCGCCAGCAGCTTGGCGTGGTGGGAGGCTTCCAATGAGCAGTTCTTC.

This sequence joins TRBV2 and TRBJ2-5; D unresolved. With 0 bases removed from V and 5 bases from J, the gap between germline ends came to 10 bases. In germline, CDR1 is SNHLY, CDR2 FYNNEI. This CDR3 comprises 14 residues. CDR3 residues: CASSEALRLETQYF. The CDR3 DNA is TGTGCCAGCAGTGAAGCGCTCAGGCTGGAGACCCAGTACTTC.

The sample holds a few counts of this clone. This chain uses TRBV27 with TRBJ1-5; TRBD1 is a possible D gene (5 bases). Germline loops: CDR1 MNHEY, CDR2 SMNVEV (reference sequence). The V end lost 3 bases, the J end lost 4 bases, and 13 bases lay between the germline ends. The CDR3 is made up of 15 amino acids. DNA of the CDR3: TGTGCCAGCAGTTTTCAGGGAACTCTAAATCAGCCCCAGCATTTT. Protein product: CASSFQGTLNQPQHF.

The gene calls are TRBV28 and TRBJ2-7, with D perhaps TRBD2 (6 bases). V lost 1 base and J lost 8, with 12 bases in between. CDR1 and CDR2 from the germline V gene are MDHEN and SYDVKM. The CDR3 spans 13 residues. The CDR3 nucleotides read TGTGCCAGCAGTTTATCGGGTAGCGGTAAGCAGTACTTC. This sequence encodes CASSLSGSGKQYF.

The chain has TRBV24-1 and TRBJ1-5; unclear D gene. The length of the CDR3 is 14 residues. V was shortened by 6 bases and J by 0 bases, with 8 bases between the two germline ends. Germline CDR1 KGHDR, CDR2 SFDVKD. The CDR3 loop reads CATSTEYSNQPQHF. The CDR3, as DNA: TGTGCCACCAGTACAGAGTATAGCAATCAGCCCCAGCATTTT.

The chain carries TRBV9 and TRBJ2-2; 9 bases are shared with TRBD2. Per germline, CDR1 SGDLS and CDR2 YYNGEE. Trimming took 6 bases from V and 0 from J; bases not matched to a gene: 3. This CDR3 is 15 amino acids long. The CDR3 loop reads CASISGSANTGELFF. The DNA of the CDR3 is TGTGCCAGCATTAGCGGGAGTGCGAACACCGGGGAGCTGTTTTTT.

This clone showed up just once. The J gene is TRBJ2-2, the V gene TRBV24-1; possible D gene TRBD2, 6 bases. V was cut by 12 bases and J by 2 bases, with 12 bases left in between. Germline V gene lookup returns CDR1 KGHDR and CDR2 SFDVKD. CDR3 length: 13 residues. The chain's CDR3 is CASRDSNTGELFF. In nucleotides, the CDR3 is TGTGCCTCCCGGGACTCTAACACCGGGGAGCTGTTTTTT.

The chain is built from TRBV5-1 and TRBJ1-4; D unclear. Germline V gives CDR1 SGHRS, CDR2 YFSETQ. V shed 0 bases and J shed 5 bases, with 8 bases lying between them. There are 14 residues in the CDR3. In DNA, the CDR3 is TGCGCCAGCAGCTTGGGGGCCAACAATGAAAAACTGTTTTTT. Translation: CASSLGANNEKLFF.

The V and J genes are TRBV29-1 and TRBJ2-3; the D is unclear. V was shortened by 4 bases and J by 4 bases, with 18 bases between the two germline ends. Germline values: CDR1 SQVTM, CDR2 ANQGSEA. The CDR3 is 15 residues long. CDR3 residues: CSVVTLSLRADTQYF. For the CDR3, the DNA is TGCAGCGTTGTAACCCTCTCTTTGAGAGCAGATACGCAGTATTTT.